This T cell receptor (beta chain) stems from a study of identical twins (TCRdb year 2016). About the full investigation: TCR alpha and beta repertoires from monozygotic twins, unrelated adults of various ages and cord blood were deep-sequenced to test whether fetal clonotypes persist. To rule out contamination, the twin experiments were replicated at different times with different library preparation protocols.

Overall results and qualifications from the work: Out-of-frame TCR alpha sharing in monozygotic twins was systematically underestimated by recombination models, whereas sharing between unrelated individuals was in agreement with the recombination models. Conclusions relied on cross-sectional statistical analysis, since the same donors could not be followed over many years. Fewer insertions were carried by abundant cord blood beta clonotypes, a similar but weaker trend appeared in young adult naive repertoires, and no such trend appeared in memory repertoires. Compared with coincidental sharing between unrelated individuals, an excess of low generation-probability sequences was observed among out-of-frame TCR alpha sequences shared between twins. A weaker excess of twin sharing was found in beta out-of-frame sequences because the signal-to-noise ratio was lowered by fewer shared sequences. Zero-insertion analyses could be partly confounded by invariant T cells such as MAIT and iNKT, though diverse VJ usage argued against such confounding for most clonotypes.

The CDR3 spans 15 residues, from the cysteine through the phenylalanine. Only CDR3 DNA remains: 45 bases, in frame from the first base. The germline V gene (reference sequence) supplies CDR1 SEHNR and CDR2 FQNEAQ. V has 5 bases trimmed and J has 5 bases trimmed; junction bases matching no gene number 5. Receptors were amplified or captured by 5' RACE. These reads were obtained on an Illumina HiSeq 2000. Template switching added a universal primer binding site, and the final cDNA carried a unique molecular identifier that allowed TCR cDNA molecules to be counted accurately. Specific primers in the conserved constant-segment region were used to synthesize first-strand cDNA for TCR alpha and beta chains. To control for contamination, every cDNA library carried two barcodes: a SMART-Mk sample barcode plus Illumina barcodes. TruSeq adapter sequences and Illumina sample barcodes were added in two successive PCR steps. Sequencing of the TCR alpha and beta cDNA libraries was done on the Illumina HiSeq platform using custom primers. The study's own analysis went as follows. Unique molecular identifiers were extracted from raw reads with MiGEC, and CDR3 positions were determined with MiXCR. For each individual, recombination models were inferred using an EM algorithm with the repgenHMM and IGoR tools. Shared clonotypes were analyzed with the tcR package in R, and sharing was normalized by the product of cloneset sizes. To study raw recombination without the effects of thymic and clonal selection, out-of-frame nonproductive sequences were analyzed. TCRdb applied fastp at Q25 and MiXCR to the public reads, then kept only in-frame beta chains. Each CDR3 protein appears once, grouped with its most common genes and DNA. TCRdb's processing, not the authors', yielded these V and J calls. This sample is represented by about 210,000 distinct CDR3 sequences; approximately 9% of them were singletons. In total, the top ten clones hold approximately 5.1% of the sample.

To note about this clonotype: The antigen this receptor binds is unknown. It has no much larger one-base neighbor in the sample; base qualities were not kept.

Only healthy Caucasian donors were included. Using Miltenyi CD45RO+ enrichment and human naive T-cell isolation kits, memory (CD45RO+) and naive T cells were isolated from PBMC. The receptor's source is a woman between 18 and 29 years old in good health. Sequenced: memory (CD45RO+) T cells sorted from blood. Explained via the paper, the cell subset or site label denotes: CD45RO+ enriched T cells. The V gene is TRBV7-9 and the J gene is TRBJ2-1; TRBD2 agrees with 11 junctional bases. The CDR3 reads as follows: CASSLTSGSHNEQFF. The DNA is as follows: TGTGCCAGCAGCCTTACTAGCGGGAGCCACAATGAGCAGTTCTTC. The full variable domain, completed from the reference TRBV7-9 and TRBJ2-1 proteins outside the CDR3, reads DTGVSQNPRHKITKRGQNVTFRCDPISEHNRLYWYRQTLGQGPEFLTYFQNEAQLEKSRLLSDRFSAERPKGSFSTLEIQRTEQGDSAMYLCASSLTSGSHNEQFFGPGTRLTVL.